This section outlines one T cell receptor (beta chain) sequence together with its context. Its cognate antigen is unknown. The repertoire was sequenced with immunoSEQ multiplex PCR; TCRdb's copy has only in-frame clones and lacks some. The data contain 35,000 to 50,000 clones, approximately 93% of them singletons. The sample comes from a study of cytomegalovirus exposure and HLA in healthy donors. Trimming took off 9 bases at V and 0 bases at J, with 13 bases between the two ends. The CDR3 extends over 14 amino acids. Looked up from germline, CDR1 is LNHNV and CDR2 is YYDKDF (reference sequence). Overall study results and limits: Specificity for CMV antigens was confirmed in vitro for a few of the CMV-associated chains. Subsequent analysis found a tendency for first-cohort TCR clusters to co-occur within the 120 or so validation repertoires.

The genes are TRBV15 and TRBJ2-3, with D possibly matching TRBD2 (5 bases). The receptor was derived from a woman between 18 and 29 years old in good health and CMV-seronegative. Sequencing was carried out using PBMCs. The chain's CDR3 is CATINRGSTDTQYF. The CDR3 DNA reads TGTGCCACGATCAACCGGGGTAGCACAGATACGCAGTATTTT.